Listed below are T cell receptor beta chains from one sample, sequenced in a study of shared clonotypes between healthy human individuals. This table comes from immunoSEQ multiplex PCR, and its TCRdb copy is limited to in-frame clones, with some not included. The sample holds approximately 2,200,000 clones, 93% seen once. The sample consisted of naive CD8+ T cells from PBMCs. These receptor sequences come from a man younger than 35 in good health. Some clones in this sample may be carry-over from other donors' samples. Each CDR3 is given with its conserved first and last residue. The order of the fields is clone size, V gene, D gene, J gene, CDR3 length, CDR3 protein, CDR3 DNA. D genes are given only for firm matches. Some rows have no size entry. The others give once, few or many, or a class for an expanded clone.

>NA|TRBV27|NA|TRBJ1-1|13
CASSWDGDTEAFF
TGTGCCAGCTCCTGGGATGGGGACACTGAAGCTTTCTTT
>NA|TRBV10-3|TRBD2|TRBJ2-7|14
CAIRPAGEGYEQYF
TGTGCCATCAGGCCGGCGGGGGAGGGCTACGAGCAGTACTTC
>NA|TRBV6-1|NA|TRBJ1-5|15
CASRPLRGSNQPQHF
TGTGCCAGCAGACCCCTTAGGGGCAGCAATCAGCCCCAGCATTTT
>NA|TRBV5-1|TRBD1|TRBJ1-5|15
CASSWTGESNQPQHF
TGCGCCAGCAGCTGGACAGGGGAGAGCAATCAGCCCCAGCATTTT
>NA|TRBV7-9|NA|TRBJ2-1|15
CASTPLGAWGNEQFF
TGTGCCAGCACCCCGCTGGGGGCTTGGGGCAATGAGCAGTTCTTC
>NA|TRBV27|TRBD1|TRBJ2-1|16
CASSFTGQGPYNEQFF
TGTGCCAGCAGTTTCACGGGACAGGGTCCCTACAATGAGCAGTTCTTC
>NA|TRBV10-3|NA|TRBJ2-7|12
CAISESRGEQYF
TGTGCCATCAGTGAGTCCCGAGGGGAGCAGTACTTC
>NA|TRBV27|NA|TRBJ1-2|15
CASRGGVQGGAGYTF
TGTGCCAGCCGGGGCGGGGTTCAGGGAGGGGCTGGCTACACCTTC
>NA|TRBV5-8|NA|TRBJ1-2|13
CASSLTDNLDHTF
TGTGCCAGCAGCTTAACAGATAACTTGGATCACACCTTC
>NA|TRBV5-5|NA|TRBJ2-2|15
CASSPWGTDTGELFF
TGTGCCAGCTCCCCTTGGGGAACCGACACCGGGGAGCTGTTTTTT
>NA|TRBV7-9|NA|TRBJ2-7|13
CASSLSGYYEQYF
TGTGCCAGCAGCTTATCAGGGTATTACGAGCAGTACTTC
>NA|TRBV6-1|NA|TRBJ1-2|17
CASSEERVWRSVWGYTF
TGTGCCAGCAGTGAAGAGAGGGTTTGGAGGTCGGTTTGGGGCTACACCTTC
>NA|TRBV7-8|NA|TRBJ2-2|15
CASSFGGGNTGELFF
TGTGCCAGCAGCTTTGGAGGGGGGAACACCGGGGAGCTGTTTTTT
>NA|TRBV7-9|TRBD1|TRBJ1-4|14
CASSQDRGYEKLFF
TGTGCCAGCAGCCAGGACAGGGGTTATGAAAAACTGTTTTTT
>NA|TRBV28|NA|TRBJ1-1|14
CASCRAYLNTEAFF
TGTGCCAGCTGTCGGGCGTATCTGAACACTGAAGCTTTCTTT
>NA|TRBV6-6|NA|TRBJ2-5|14
CASSYSPGGETQYF
TGTGCCAGCAGTTACTCCCCAGGTGGAGAGACCCAGTACTTC
>NA|TRBV5-1|TRBD1|TRBJ2-3|16
CASSSRTGADTDTQYF
TGCGCCAGCAGCTCGAGGACAGGGGCCGACACAGATACGCAGTATTTT
>NA|TRBV7-9|TRBD1|TRBJ2-3|13
CASRRTGADTQYF
TGTGCCAGCAGGCGAACAGGGGCAGATACGCAGTATTTT
>NA|TRBV25-1|NA|TRBJ2-7|13
CASRDRGTYEQYF
TGTGCCAGTCGGGACCGAGGGACCTACGAGCAGTACTTC
>once|TRBV5-1|NA|TRBJ2-2|18
CASSLNGLITSNTGELFF
TGCGCCAGCAGCTTGAATGGGTTGATAACCTCGAACACCGGGGAGCTGTTTTTT
>NA|TRBV28|NA|TRBJ1-2|15
CASSPLERGARGYTF
TGTGCCAGCAGCCCTCTAGAGAGGGGGGCCCGTGGCTACACCTTC
>NA|TRBV15|NA|TRBJ2-1|17
CATSRGREGAEGNEQFF
TGTGCCACCAGCAGGGGCAGGGAGGGGGCAGAAGGCAATGAGCAGTTCTTC
>NA|TRBV30|TRBD2|TRBJ2-3|22
CAWTYRDRLAGGPSGSTDTQYF
TGTGCCTGGACGTACCGGGACAGACTAGCGGGAGGGCCCTCGGGGAGCACAGATACGCAGTATTTT
>NA|TRBV2|TRBD1|TRBJ2-7|12
CASRQGSYEQYF
TGTGCCAGCAGACAGGGGTCCTACGAGCAGTACTTC
>NA|TRBV4-2|NA|TRBJ2-5|19
CASSQGYGGRDDPQETQYF
TGTGCCAGCAGCCAAGGTTACGGGGGCAGGGATGATCCCCAAGAGACCCAGTACTTC
>NA|TRBV18|NA|TRBJ1-4|16
CASSPLPISTNEKLFF
TGTGCCAGCTCACCTCTACCAATATCAACTAATGAAAAACTGTTTTTT
>NA|TRBV28|TRBD1|TRBJ2-5|14
CASRQTGGRETQYF
TGTGCCAGCAGACAGACAGGGGGAAGGGAGACCCAGTACTTC
>NA|TRBV5-1|TRBD2|TRBJ2-7|16
CASSLEEREPSYEQYF
TGCGCCAGCAGCTTGGAGGAGCGGGAGCCTTCCTACGAGCAGTACTTC
>NA|TRBV27|TRBD1|TRBJ1-5|17
CASSPRNDREVNQPQHF
TGTGCCAGCAGTCCCCGAAATGACAGGGAAGTCAATCAGCCCCAGCATTTT
>NA|TRBV7-9|TRBD1|TRBJ1-5|14
CASSFGDSNQPQHF
TGTGCCAGCAGCTTCGGGGACAGTAATCAGCCCCAGCATTTT
>NA|TRBV6-1|NA|TRBJ2-7|14
CASSSTGTLNEQYF
TGTGCCAGCAGTTCTACAGGGACACTGAACGAGCAGTACTTC
>NA|TRBV10-3|NA|TRBJ2-5|15
CAISDRDRGQETQYF
TGTGCCATCAGTGACCGGGATAGGGGTCAAGAGACCCAGTACTTC
>NA|TRBV4-1|NA|TRBJ1-2|14
CASSQDQKATIYTF
TGCGCCAGCAGCCAAGATCAAAAGGCCACAATCTACACCTTC
>NA|TRBV5-6|NA|TRBJ1-5|14
CASSFRGSNQPQHF
TGTGCCAGCAGCTTTAGGGGAAGCAATCAGCCCCAGCATTTT
>once|TRBV11-2|NA|TRBJ1-1|14
CASSLEARNTEAFF
TGTGCCAGCAGCTTAGAGGCGAGGAACACTGAAGCTTTCTTT
>NA|TRBV7-3|NA|TRBJ2-5|15
CASSLTNSIQETQYF
TGTGCCAGCAGCTTAACAAACTCTATCCAAGAGACCCAGTACTTC
>NA|TRBV27|NA|TRBJ2-7|13
CASGFGVSYEQYF
TGTGCCAGCGGATTTGGGGTCTCCTACGAGCAGTACTTC
>NA|TRBV6-5|NA|TRBJ2-7|14
CASSPGDTTYEQYF
TGTGCCAGCAGTCCCGGTGACACAACCTACGAGCAGTACTTC
>NA|TRBV6-5|NA|TRBJ2-7|15
CASSATFDQSYEQYF
TGTGCCAGCAGTGCAACCTTCGATCAATCCTACGAGCAGTACTTC
>NA|TRBV27|NA|TRBJ1-1|15
CASSRVEYAGTEAFF
TGTGCCAGCAGTAGGGTTGAGTACGCGGGGACTGAAGCTTTCTTT
>NA|TRBV5-1|NA|TRBJ1-1|12
CASSSYDTEAFF
TGCGCCAGCAGCTCATATGACACTGAAGCTTTCTTT
>NA|TRBV9|TRBD1|TRBJ2-5|13
CASSDRGEETQYF
TGTGCCAGCAGCGACAGGGGGGAAGAGACCCAGTACTTC
>NA|TRBV5-5|NA|TRBJ2-1|16
CASSLELPSSYNEQFF
TGTGCCAGCAGCTTGGAGCTACCGAGCTCCTACAATGAGCAGTTCTTC
>NA|TRBV6-5|NA|TRBJ2-7|11
CASSLSLEQYF
TGTGCCAGCAGCCTTAGTCTCGAGCAGTACTTC
>NA|TRBV13|TRBD1|TRBJ1-5|14
CASSSGQGGQPQHF
TGTGCCAGCAGCTCTGGACAGGGCGGTCAGCCCCAGCATTTT
>NA|TRBV6-5|TRBD1|TRBJ1-1|14
CASSYGTGATEAFF
TGTGCCAGCAGTTACGGGACAGGGGCCACTGAAGCTTTCTTT
>NA|TRBV7-9|NA|TRBJ2-7|15
CASSLVGPLTYEQYF
TGTGCCAGCAGCTTAGTAGGGCCTCTAACCTACGAGCAGTACTTC
>NA|TRBV27|NA|TRBJ2-5|17
CASSSGDGSGGAKTQYF
TGTGCCAGCAGTTCGGGGGACGGATCCGGGGGTGCGAAGACCCAGTACTTC
>NA|TRBV7-9|TRBD2|TRBJ2-1|15
CASTVAGSAYNEQFF
TGTGCCAGCACCGTAGCGGGAAGTGCCTACAATGAGCAGTTCTTC
>NA|TRBV28|NA|TRBJ2-7|16
CASSLFTQGPSYEQYF
TGTGCCAGCTCCCTTTTTACACAGGGCCCATCCTACGAGCAGTACTTC
>NA|TRBV6-6|NA|TRBJ1-2|15
CASSLLGVSNYGYTF
TGTGCCAGCAGTCTCCTGGGGGTGTCTAACTATGGCTACACCTTC
>once|TRBV2|NA|TRBJ1-5|15
CASRKASYNNQPQHF
TGTGCCAGCAGGAAAGCCTCATACAACAATCAGCCCCAGCATTTT
>NA|TRBV27|NA|TRBJ2-1|15
CASDRDFSSYNEQFF
TGTGCCAGTGACAGAGACTTTAGCTCCTACAATGAGCAGTTCTTC